Listed below are T cell receptor beta chains from one sample, sequenced in a study of identical twins. TCRdb analysed the 5' RACE reads with MiXCR anew, one entry per CDR3 protein. The sample lists roughly 630,000 distinct CDR3 sequences, roughly 6.6% seen once, with 1.6% in the top ten. These data were also reused for a study on yellow fever vaccine responses in identical twins.

Sequenced sample: PBMCs. The source of these receptors is a woman aged 18-35 years in good health. Both conserved end residues are part of each CDR3. Each record gives: J gene, clone size, D gene, V gene, CDR3 DNA, CDR3 protein. A D gene is named only where the DNA matches it firmly. Expanded clones are given a class, and other clones once, few, many or no size at all.

TRBJ1-1 - - TRBV6-1 TGTGCCAGCAGTGAATCGATTAACATGAACACTGAAGCTTTCTTT CASSESINMNTEAFF
TRBJ2-7 - - TRBV28 TGTGCCAGCAGTTATACGGAGCAGTACTTC CASSYTEQYF
TRBJ2-1 - - TRBV28 TGTGCCAGCGGTTTTCGGCAGGATTGGGATGAGCAGTTCTTC CASGFRQDWDEQFF
TRBJ1-2 - - TRBV4-1 TGCGCCAGCAGCCAAGATTACGGATTTAACTATGGCTACACCTTC CASSQDYGFNYGYTF
TRBJ2-2 few - TRBV6-5 TGTGCCAGCAGTTACTCGACCGGAACCGGGGAGCTGTTTTTT CASSYSTGTGELFF
TRBJ2-2 many - TRBV29-1 TGCAGCGTTCGAAACACCGGGGAGCTGTTTTTT CSVRNTGELFF
TRBJ2-5 few - TRBV5-1 TGCGCCAGCAGCTTGGTGGGACTGGGACAAGAGACCCAGTACTTC CASSLVGLGQETQYF
TRBJ1-2 few - TRBV20-1 TGCAGTGCTAGAGGTGGAGGTGAAGTCTATGGTGGCTACACCTTC CSARGGGEVYGGYTF
TRBJ2-7 few TRBD1 TRBV12-3/TRBV12-4 TGTGCCAGCAGTTTAGCGATCTTCGGGACAGATTACGAGCAGTACTTC CASSLAIFGTDYEQYF
TRBJ2-1 many - TRBV29-1 TGCAGCGTTGAACATCTTAGCTATGAGCAGTTCTTC CSVEHLSYEQFF
TRBJ2-1 - TRBD2 TRBV12-3/TRBV12-4 TGTGCCAGCACTCTAAGTTTATTGCCTTCGGGACTACTCTACAATGAGCAGTTCTTC CASTLSLLPSGLLYNEQFF
TRBJ2-1 - - TRBV7-9 TGTGCCAGCAGCTTCCGGGACCCTGGGGTTGAGCAGTTCTTC CASSFRDPGVEQFF
TRBJ2-1 few TRBD2 TRBV29-1 TGCAGCGGGACGACTAGCGGAATTTACAATGAGCAGTTCTTC CSGTTSGIYNEQFF
TRBJ2-5 many - TRBV5-1 TGCGCCAGCAGTTGGACAGTAGAAGAGACCCAGTACTTC CASSWTVEETQYF
TRBJ2-3 - TRBD1 TRBV27 TGTGCCAGCAGTTTATCGGACAGGGGCTACACAGATACGCAGTATTTT CASSLSDRGYTDTQYF
TRBJ2-5 - - TRBV2 TGTGCCAGCAGTGATTTTAGCGGACAAGAGACCCAGTACTTC CASSDFSGQETQYF
TRBJ2-3 few TRBD2 TRBV6-5 TGTGCCAGCAGTTTTGGCGGGGGGGCATCAGATACGCAGTATTTT CASSFGGGASDTQYF
TRBJ2-1 many - TRBV20-1 TGCAGTGCTAGAGATAATGGCAGGGTTCTGAATGAGCAGTTCTTC CSARDNGRVLNEQFF
TRBJ2-1 many - TRBV9 TGTGCCAGCAGCGTAGGGGACTCTGGAAATGAGCAGTTCTTC CASSVGDSGNEQFF
TRBJ2-1 - - TRBV5-1 TGCGCCAGCAGCACGTTTGGGGGGGCAAAGCAGTTCTTC CASSTFGGAKQFF
TRBJ2-1 few TRBD2 TRBV4-1 TGCGCCAGCAGCCGAGTTCCGGGACTAGCGGGAGAAATACCCTACAATGAGCAGTTCTTC CASSRVPGLAGEIPYNEQFF
TRBJ2-1 many - TRBV20-1 TGCAGTGCTAGTATTGGACTGGTCTCCTACAATGAGCAGTTCTTC CSASIGLVSYNEQFF
TRBJ2-1 - TRBD2 TRBV20-1 TGCAGTGCTCTAGCCCCGGGCGGGGGTATGGATGAGCAGTTCTTC CSALAPGGGMDEQFF
TRBJ2-1 few - TRBV5-6 TGTGCCAGCAGCTTGACAACGGGCCACTACAATGAGCAGTTCTTC CASSLTTGHYNEQFF
TRBJ2-5 few - TRBV4-2 TGTGCCAGCAGCCAAGTGGTTGGTAAAGAGACCCAGTACTTC CASSQVVGKETQYF
TRBJ2-5 - TRBD2 TRBV12-3/TRBV12-4 TGTGCCAGCAGTCCCTGGACTAGCGGGGGGGCTGGAGAGACCCAGTACTTC CASSPWTSGGAGETQYF
TRBJ2-1 many TRBD2 TRBV3-1 TGTGCCAGCAGCTCCCGGACTAGCGGGGGACACAATGAGCAGTTCTTC CASSSRTSGGHNEQFF
TRBJ2-3 few - TRBV11-2 TGTGCCAGCAGCTTAGTCGGCGGGGCGGGCCCAGATACGCAGTATTTT CASSLVGGAGPDTQYF
TRBJ2-2 - TRBD1 TRBV5-1 TGCGCCAGCAGCTTGCAAGGGACAGGGGCCACCGGGGAGCTGTTTTTT CASSLQGTGATGELFF
TRBJ2-1 - - TRBV20-1 TGCAGTGCTTGGGGTAATGAGCAGTTCTTC CSAWGNEQFF
TRBJ2-2 - - TRBV10-3 TGTGCCATCAGTGAGTCCGGGAGTTCGAACACCGGGGAGCTGTTTTTT CAISESGSSNTGELFF
TRBJ1-5 many - TRBV21-1 TGTGCCAGCATCCGGGGCCTACGGCGGCCCCAGCATTTT CASIRGLRRPQHF